What follows describes a single T cell receptor beta chain. One end of the junction fails to match germline, which may point to a read error. This entry is derived from a study of CD4 and CD8 cells across lung adenocarcinoma regions. Localized lung adenocarcinoma, a non-small cell lung cancer, affected the donors. Using its own MiXCR run on the PCR reads, TCRdb lists one record per CDR3 protein. The table lists over 15,000 distinct CDR3 sequences, 55% of them singletons. In germline, CDR1 is WNHNN, CDR2 SYGVQD (reference sequence). The CDR3 totals 14 residues. The chain employs TRBV10-1 and TRBJ2-3; D may be TRBD1 (5 bases). The TCR was taken from a female donor with lung adenocarcinoma. The CD4 and CD8 labels of this study may be unreliable. The sequenced sample consisted of CD8+ T cells from the center of a lung tumor. CDR3: CASRGLCATDMQYF. In nucleotides, the CDR3 is TGCGCCAGCAGGGGGCTATGTGCCACAGATATGCAGTATTTC.